The 21 T cell receptor beta chains below all came from one sample that was sequenced in a study of blood T cell repertoires in COVID-19 (dated by TCRdb to the early 2020s). Libraries came from the immunoSEQ multiplex PCR assay. TCRdb holds this immuneACCESS table with in-frame rearrangements only. Some clones are missing; in checked studies, unresolved V genes explain under half, and the rest has no known cause. Within this sample are about 300,000 clones, with about four fifths of them counted one time only. The ten largest make up about 1.2% of the sample. Sample: peripheral blood. These receptor sequences come from a woman between 45 and 65 years old with acute or convalescent COVID-19.

This chain uses TRBV18 with TRBJ1-3, with D maybe TRBD1 (6 bases). There are 15 residues in the CDR3. Trimming took off 6 bases at V and 7 bases at J, with 19 bases between the two ends. Per germline, CDR1 KGHSH and CDR2 LQKENI. The CDR3 nucleotides are TGTGCCAGCTCGACAGGTTCAGGGTTCCGCAACACCATATATTTT. Amino acid sequence: CASSTGSGFRNTIYF.

This clone was seen ten or more times. The chain recombines TRBV24-1 with TRBJ2-2, with a possible D match to TRBD1 (5 bases). The germline V gene has CDR1 KGHDR and CDR2 SFDVKD. The V and J ends lost 1 base and 6 bases respectively, with 8 bases between them. This CDR3 has 14 amino acids. The CDR3 reads CATSDFKGAGELFF. The CDR3 coding sequence is TGTGCCACCAGTGATTTCAAAGGGGCCGGGGAGCTGTTTTTT.

The gene calls are TRBV2 and TRBJ1-3; weak D call: TRBD1 (5 bases). Germline assignment: CDR1 SNHLY and CDR2 FYNNEI. Trimming cost V 7 bases and J 0 bases, with 7 bases left between them. This CDR3 region has 13 residues. This chain's CDR3 is CASTGGSGNTIYF. The CDR3 nucleotides are TGTGCCAGCACGGGGGGCTCTGGAAACACCATATATTTT.

This clone was observed many times. The chain employs TRBV30 and TRBJ2-7; 7 bases fit TRBD1. The germline V gene has CDR1 GTSNPN and CDR2 SVGIG (reference sequence). The junction had 8 bases not matched to a gene; V was cut back by 0 bases and J by 0 bases. There are 16 residues in the CDR3. DNA of the CDR3: TGTGCCTGGAGTGTAGTGGGACAGAGCATCTCCTACGAGCAGTACTTC. Amino acids: CAWSVVGQSISYEQYF.

The V and J genes are TRBV5-4 and TRBJ2-5; D perhaps matches TRBD2 (7 bases). Germline V gene lookup returns CDR1 SGHNT and CDR2 YYREEE (reference sequence). V lost 2 bases, J lost 2 bases, and 13 bases lay in between. The CDR3 extends over 15 amino acids. CDR3 nucleotides: TGTGCCAGCAGCTTTGGGCGGGGGCTGCAAGAGACCCAGTACTTC. Translated: CASSFGRGLQETQYF.

The rearrangement uses TRBV18 and TRBJ1-2; D unclear. V was pared by 3 bases and J by 2 bases, with 7 bases between. Per the germline V gene, CDR1 is KGHSH and CDR2 is LQKENI. This CDR3 is 13 amino acids long. The CDR3 region has the DNA TGTGCCAGCTCACCTCAGGCCAACTATGGCTACACCTTC. Amino acid sequence: CASSPQANYGYTF.

This chain connects TRBV11-3 to TRBJ2-5; no definite D call. V was clipped by 1 base and J by 5 bases, with 14 bases between them. The CDR3 loop spans 15 amino acids. In germline, CDR1 is SGHNT, CDR2 YENEEA. The CDR3 sequence is CASSLGLERIETQYF. The CDR3 DNA sequence: TGTGCCAGCAGCTTAGGGCTAGAGAGGATTGAGACCCAGTACTTC.

The chain uses TRBV27 and TRBJ1-2, with D maybe TRBD1 (5 bases). CDR1 and CDR2 (germline): MNHEY, SMNVEV (reference sequence). Trimming cost V 4 bases and J 4 bases, with 10 bases left between them. The CDR3 extends over 13 amino acids. The CDR3 protein is CASSSRAGYGYTF. The DNA for the CDR3 is TGTGCCAGCAGTTCCAGGGCAGGCTATGGCTACACCTTC.

This chain connects TRBV7-6 to TRBJ2-7; perhaps TRBD2 as D (6 bases). V was cut by 1 base and J by 5 bases, with 9 bases left in between. The CDR3 length is 13 residues. From germline, CDR1 is SGHVS and CDR2 FNYEAQ. The CDR3 DNA reads TGTGCCAGCAGCTTAGACGGAGGGGACGAGCAGTACGTC. Translating gives CASSLDGGDEQYV.

The chain is built from TRBV5-1 and TRBJ2-3; D is ambiguous. Looked up from germline, CDR1 is SGHRS and CDR2 is YFSETQ. V was trimmed by 0 bases and J by 2 bases, leaving 7 bases between them. This CDR3 has 14 amino acids. CDR3 bases: TGCGCCAGCAGCTTGGGGGCCCACACAGATACGCAGTATTTT. Translating gives CASSLGAHTDTQYF. The variable domain in full, completed from reference TRBV5-1 and TRBJ2-3, reads KAGVTQTPRYLIKTRGQQVTLSCSPISGHRSVSWYQQTPGQGLQFLFEYFSETQRNKGNFPGRFSGRQFSNSRSEMNVSTLELGDSALYLCASSLGAHTDTQYFGPGTRLTVL.

The chain uses TRBV7-9 and TRBJ1-1, with no clear D. CDR1 and CDR2 from the germline V gene are SEHNR and FQNEAQ (reference sequence). CDR3 length: 13 residues. Between the trimmed V and J ends, which lost 3 bases and 1 base, there was a span of 6 bases. The CDR3 DNA is TGTGCCAGCAGCTTTTTGGCGAACACTGAAGCTTTCTTT. It translates to CASSFLANTEAFF.

The chain carries TRBV16 and TRBJ1-1; a weak D match, TRBD1 (5 bases). From germline, CDR1 is KGHSY and CDR2 FQNENV. V lost 0 bases and J lost 4, with 6 bases in between. The CDR3 is 13 residues long. The CDR3 loop reads CASSQSGGTEAFF. For the CDR3, the DNA is TGTGCCAGCAGCCAATCGGGGGGCACTGAAGCTTTCTTT.

The chain couples TRBV2 to TRBJ1-6; possible D gene TRBD1, 5 bases. The germline V and J ends were trimmed by 0 bases and 9 bases, with 12 bases remaining between them. Germline V gives CDR1 SNHLY, CDR2 FYNNEI. CDR3 length: 15 residues. The CDR3 bases are TGTGCCAGCAGTGAAGCCGTGGGGCCGGGTTCACCCCTCCACTTT. This codes for CASSEAVGPGSPLHF.

The chain couples TRBV5-6 to TRBJ1-1, with TRBD1 as a possible D gene (5 bases). V lost 4 bases, J lost 1 base, and 11 bases lay in between. Looked up from germline, CDR1 is SGHDT and CDR2 is YYEEEE. This CDR3 comprises 14 residues. CDR3 amino acids: CASSLSRGNTEAFF. In nucleotides, the CDR3 is TGTGCCAGCAGCCTCAGTAGGGGGAACACTGAAGCTTTCTTT.

This clone was counted at least ten times. CDR3 region: CASSWGQPNYGYTF. The CDR3 nucleotides read TGTGCCAGCAGCTGGGGACAGCCTAACTATGGCTACACCTTC. This rearrangement joins TRBV5-6 to TRBJ1-2; 7 bases align to TRBD1. CDR1 SGHDT and CDR2 YYEEEE come from the germline V gene. The CDR3 is made up of 14 amino acids. V was pared by 3 bases and J by 0 bases, with 2 bases of the junction left unmatched.

The chain joins TRBV12-3 or TRBV12-4 to TRBJ1-1; 9 bases align to TRBD1. The V segment lost 6 bases and the J segment 3 bases; nucleotides outside the gene matches: 2. CDR3 size: 13 residues. The CDR3 reads CASRGQGDTEAFF. Written as DNA, the CDR3 is TGTGCCAGCAGGGGACAGGGCGACACTGAAGCTTTCTTT.

This clone appeared once. J is TRBJ2-5 and V is TRBV5-1, with D perhaps TRBD2 (7 bases). Germline V gene sequence: CDR1 SGHRS, CDR2 YFSETQ. Deletions cut 3 bases from V and 4 bases from J, with 16 bases between. This CDR3 has 15 residues. CDR3 DNA sequence: TGCGCCAGCAGCTGGGGCGGGGGCCAAATAGAGACCCAGTACTTC. As protein: CASSWGGGQIETQYF.

The chain carries TRBV5-1 and TRBJ1-2; no firm D call. CDR1 is SGHRS and CDR2 is YFSETQ in the germline V gene. Trimming left V 2 bases short and J 8 bases short, with 13 bases between. This CDR3 spans 13 amino acids. This CDR3 reads CASSFGGNGGYTF. CDR3 nucleotides: TGCGCCAGCAGCTTTGGAGGGAATGGGGGCTACACCTTC.

The chain employs TRBV2 and TRBJ1-1, with D perhaps matching TRBD1 (6 bases). Trimming removed 6 bases at V and 4 bases at J, with 18 bases between. Germline values: CDR1 SNHLY, CDR2 FYNNEI. CDR3 size: 15 residues. The DNA for the CDR3 is TGTGCCAGCAGGGGGAGAACAGGGTACGGCACTGAAGCTTTCTTT. Translated, it gives CASRGRTGYGTEAFF. Drawing the rest from reference TRBV2 and TRBJ1-1, the complete variable domain is EPEVTQTPSHQVTQMGQEVILRCVPISNHLYFYWYRQILGQKVEFLVSFYNNEISEKSEIFDDQFSVERPDGSNFTLKIRSTKLEDSAMYFCASRGRTGYGTEAFFGQGTRLTVV.

The chain has TRBV6-1 and TRBJ2-7; 9 nucleotides line up with TRBD1. With V trimmed by 3 bases and J by 2 bases, 11 bases remained unmatched. Germline V gene lookup returns CDR1 MNHNS and CDR2 SASEGT. This CDR3 has 17 residues. For the CDR3, the DNA is TGTGCCAGCAGTGACAAATTACCGGGACAGGGCACCTACGAGCAGTACTTC. Translation gives CASSDKLPGQGTYEQYF.

The chain combines TRBV13 with TRBJ1-6; possibly TRBD1 for D (6 bases). Trimming cost V 1 base and J 9 bases, with 10 bases left between them. The CDR3 length is 14 residues. In germline, CDR1 is PRHDT, CDR2 FYEKMQ (reference sequence). This CDR3 reads CASSLDRVGSPLHF. CDR3 nucleotide sequence: TGTGCCAGCAGCTTAGACAGGGTGGGTTCACCCCTCCACTTT.